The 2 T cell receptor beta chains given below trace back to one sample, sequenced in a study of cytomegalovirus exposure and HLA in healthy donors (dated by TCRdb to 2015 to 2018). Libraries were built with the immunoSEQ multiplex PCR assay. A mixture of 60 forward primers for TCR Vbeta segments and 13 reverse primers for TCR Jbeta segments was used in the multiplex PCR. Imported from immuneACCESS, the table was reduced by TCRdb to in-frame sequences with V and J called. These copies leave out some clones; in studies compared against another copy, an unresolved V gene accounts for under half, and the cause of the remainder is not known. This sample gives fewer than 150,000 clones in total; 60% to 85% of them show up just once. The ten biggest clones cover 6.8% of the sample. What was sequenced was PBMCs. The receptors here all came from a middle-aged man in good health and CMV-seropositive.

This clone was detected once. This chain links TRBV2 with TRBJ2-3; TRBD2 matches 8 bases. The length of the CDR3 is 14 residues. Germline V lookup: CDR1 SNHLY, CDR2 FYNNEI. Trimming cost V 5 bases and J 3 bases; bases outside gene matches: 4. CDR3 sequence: CASSNGRATDTQYF. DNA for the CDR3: TGTGCCAGCAGTAACGGGAGGGCGACAGATACGCAGTATTTT.

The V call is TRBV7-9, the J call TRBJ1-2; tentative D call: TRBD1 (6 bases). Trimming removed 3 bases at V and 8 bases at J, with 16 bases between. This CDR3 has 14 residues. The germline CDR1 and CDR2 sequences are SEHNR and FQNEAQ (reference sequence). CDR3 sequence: CASSLLSGAPGYTF. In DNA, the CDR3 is TGTGCCAGCAGCTTGCTGTCAGGGGCGCCGGGCTACACCTTC.